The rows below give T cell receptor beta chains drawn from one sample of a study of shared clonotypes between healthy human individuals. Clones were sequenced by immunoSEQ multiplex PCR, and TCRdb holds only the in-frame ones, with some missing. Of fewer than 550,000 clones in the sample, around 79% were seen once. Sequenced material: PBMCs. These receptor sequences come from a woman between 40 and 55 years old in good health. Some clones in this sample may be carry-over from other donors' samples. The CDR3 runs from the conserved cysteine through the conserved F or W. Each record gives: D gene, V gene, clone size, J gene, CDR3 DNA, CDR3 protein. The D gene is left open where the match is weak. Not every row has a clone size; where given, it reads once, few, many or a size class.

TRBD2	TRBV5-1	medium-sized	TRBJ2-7	TGCGCCAGCAGCACTAGCGGGAGGGCCAGGGAGCAGTACTTC	CASSTSGRAREQYF
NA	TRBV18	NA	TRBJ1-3	TGTGCCAGCTCACCACCAGCCCGCTCTGGAAACACCATATATTTT	CASSPPARSGNTIYF
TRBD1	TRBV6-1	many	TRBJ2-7	TGTGCCAGCAGTGTAGGGACAGCTAACACCTACGAGCAGTACTTC	CASSVGTANTYEQYF
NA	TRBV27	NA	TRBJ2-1	TGTGCCAGCAGTTTACTTGCCCCCACTTACAATGAGCAGTTCTTC	CASSLLAPTYNEQFF
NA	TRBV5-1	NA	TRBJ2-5	TGCGCCAGCAGCTTGGGAGGTTTCTTGGGGGGAGACATGGAGACCCAGTACTTC	CASSLGGFLGGDMETQYF
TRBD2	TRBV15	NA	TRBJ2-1	TGTGCCACCAGCGCCCCCGTCGGTGTCCGGGGGGGCCGCGAGCAGTTCTTC	CATSAPVGVRGGREQFF
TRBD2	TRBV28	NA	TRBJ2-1	TGTGCCAGCATGGAGACTAGCGGGAGGGCTGATGAGCAGTTCTTC	CASMETSGRADEQFF
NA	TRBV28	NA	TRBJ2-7	TGTGCCAGCAGTTTATGGGCCAGCTCCTACGAGCAGTACTTC	CASSLWASSYEQYF
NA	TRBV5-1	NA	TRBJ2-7	TGCGCCAGCAGCTTGGGCGGGAACCCCTACGAGCAGTACTTC	CASSLGGNPYEQYF
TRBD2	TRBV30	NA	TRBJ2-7	TGTGCCTGGAGTATGCTAGCGGGAGTATACGAGCAGTACTTC	CAWSMLAGVYEQYF
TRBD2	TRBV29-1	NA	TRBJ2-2	TGCAGCGTTGTGCGGGAGAATAACGGGGAGCTGTTTTTT	CSVVRENNGELFF
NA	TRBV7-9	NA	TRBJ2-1	TGTGCCAGCAGCTTAGGAGACTACAATGAGCAGTTCTTC	CASSLGDYNEQFF